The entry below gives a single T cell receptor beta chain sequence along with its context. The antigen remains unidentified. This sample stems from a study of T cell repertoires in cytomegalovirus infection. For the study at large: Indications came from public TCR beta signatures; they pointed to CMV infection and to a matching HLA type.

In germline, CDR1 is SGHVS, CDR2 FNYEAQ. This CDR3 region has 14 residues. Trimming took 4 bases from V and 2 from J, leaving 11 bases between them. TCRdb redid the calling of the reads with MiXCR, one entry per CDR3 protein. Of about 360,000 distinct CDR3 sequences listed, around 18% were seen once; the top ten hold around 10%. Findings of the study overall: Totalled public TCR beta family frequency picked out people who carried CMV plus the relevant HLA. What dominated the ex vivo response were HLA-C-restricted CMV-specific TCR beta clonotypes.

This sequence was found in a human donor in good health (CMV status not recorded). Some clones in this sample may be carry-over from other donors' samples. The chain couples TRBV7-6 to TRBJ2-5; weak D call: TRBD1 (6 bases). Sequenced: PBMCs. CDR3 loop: CASSSWTVQETQYF. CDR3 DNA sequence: TGTGCCAGCAGCTCCTGGACAGTGCAAGAGACCCAGTACTTC.